Listed below are T cell receptor beta chains from one sample, sequenced in a study of blood T cells in healthy people across ages. From the 5' RACE reads, TCRdb called clonotypes with MiXCR, one entry per CDR3 protein. The top ten hold about 30% of the sample, which has 700,000 or so distinct CDR3 sequences, approximately 40% seen once. Sequenced sample: blood. These receptors originate from a man aged 80 or over in good health. Both conserved end residues are part of each CDR3. Each record gives: J gene, clone size, D gene, V gene, CDR3 length, CDR3 DNA, CDR3 protein. The D gene is left open where the match is weak. Some rows have no size entry. The others give once, few or many, or a class for an expanded clone.

J gene: TRBJ1-1
clone size: few
D gene: -
V gene: TRBV6-2/TRBV6-3
CDR3 length: 14
CDR3 DNA: TGTGCCAGCAGATTAGGAACTATGAGCACTGAAGCTTTCTTT
CDR3 protein: CASRLGTMSTEAFF

J gene: TRBJ2-4
clone size: few
D gene: -
V gene: TRBV7-2
CDR3 length: 13
CDR3 DNA: TGTGCCAGCAGCCCACCGAGAGAAAACATTCAGTACTTC
CDR3 protein: CASSPPRENIQYF

J gene: TRBJ2-3
clone size: -
D gene: TRBD1
V gene: TRBV7-2
CDR3 length: 15
CDR3 DNA: TGTGCCAGCAGCTTACAGGGACAGGGGAAGACGGCGCAGTATTTT
CDR3 protein: CASSLQGQGKTAQYF

J gene: TRBJ2-1
clone size: -
D gene: TRBD2
V gene: TRBV27
CDR3 length: 15
CDR3 DNA: TGTGCCAGCACCGCCTACGGGGGGACGGGGAATGAGCAGTTCTTC
CDR3 protein: CASTAYGGTGNEQFF

J gene: TRBJ2-7
clone size: -
D gene: TRBD1
V gene: TRBV20-1
CDR3 length: 13
CDR3 DNA: TGCAGTGCTTGTGGCGACAGGGGCTACGAGCAGTACTTC
CDR3 protein: CSACGDRGYEQYF

J gene: TRBJ2-3
clone size: few
D gene: -
V gene: TRBV5-4
CDR3 length: 16
CDR3 DNA: TGTGCCAGCAGCTTAATGGCTACAGGAAACACAGATACGCAGTATTTT
CDR3 protein: CASSLMATGNTDTQYF

J gene: TRBJ2-1
clone size: -
D gene: -
V gene: TRBV20-1
CDR3 length: 14
CDR3 DNA: TGCAGTACCCGGGATTCTACCTACTACAATGAGCAGTTCTTC
CDR3 protein: CSTRDSTYYNEQFF

J gene: TRBJ2-6
clone size: -
D gene: -
V gene: TRBV6-1
CDR3 length: 15
CDR3 DNA: TGTGCCAGCAGTGGAGAGGCCCTTAGGGCCAACGTCCTGACTTTC
CDR3 protein: CASSGEALRANVLTF

J gene: TRBJ2-5
clone size: -
D gene: -
V gene: TRBV6-2/TRBV6-3
CDR3 length: 16
CDR3 DNA: TGTGCCAGCAGCCGCGGGACTTCTCCTTCCTGCAATGAGCAGTACTTC
CDR3 protein: CASSRGTSPSCNEQYF

J gene: TRBJ2-1
clone size: -
D gene: -
V gene: TRBV29-1
CDR3 length: 14
CDR3 DNA: TGCAGCGCCGGGGGTGGGAGTACCCTCAATGAGCAGTTCTTC
CDR3 protein: CSAGGGSTLNEQFF

J gene: TRBJ2-5
clone size: once
D gene: -
V gene: TRBV21-1
CDR3 length: 16
CDR3 DNA: TGTGCCAGCAGCAAAGCGGTGGACAGGGGTCAGGAGACCCAGTACTTC
CDR3 protein: CASSKAVDRGQETQYF

J gene: TRBJ2-4
clone size: -
D gene: TRBD1
V gene: TRBV20-1
CDR3 length: 14
CDR3 DNA: TGCAGTGCAAGACAGGGACAGGGGGCCCGTGAGCAGTACTTC
CDR3 protein: CSARQGQGAREQYF

J gene: TRBJ2-4
clone size: -
D gene: -
V gene: TRBV20-1
CDR3 length: 15
CDR3 DNA: TGCAGTGCCGCGCGTGGGCAAATAGCCAAAAACATTCAGTACTTC
CDR3 protein: CSAARGQIAKNIQYF

J gene: TRBJ1-2
clone size: -
D gene: -
V gene: TRBV27
CDR3 length: 15
CDR3 DNA: TGTGCCAGCAGTTTATCAGGCAGAATAAACTATGGCTACACCTTC
CDR3 protein: CASSLSGRINYGYTF

J gene: TRBJ2-7
clone size: few
D gene: TRBD1
V gene: TRBV5-1
CDR3 length: 15
CDR3 DNA: TGCGCCAGCAGCTTGGTTACAGGGGTACTGTACGAGCAGTACTTC
CDR3 protein: CASSLVTGVLYEQYF

J gene: TRBJ2-1
clone size: -
D gene: TRBD2
V gene: TRBV6-1
CDR3 length: 17
CDR3 DNA: TGTGCCAGCAGTGAAGGATTCGGCGGGAGCTCCTACAATGAGCAGTTCTTC
CDR3 protein: CASSEGFGGSSYNEQFF

J gene: TRBJ2-3
clone size: -
D gene: -
V gene: TRBV7-9
CDR3 length: 14
CDR3 DNA: TGTGCCAGCAGCTTATCGGTGGCCACAGATACGCAGTATTTT
CDR3 protein: CASSLSVATDTQYF

J gene: TRBJ1-5
clone size: -
D gene: TRBD1
V gene: TRBV7-2
CDR3 length: 14
CDR3 DNA: TGTGCCAGCAGCCAGGGACAGTTTTATCAGCCCCAGCATTTT
CDR3 protein: CASSQGQFYQPQHF

J gene: TRBJ2-7
clone size: -
D gene: TRBD1
V gene: TRBV7-6
CDR3 length: 13
CDR3 DNA: TGTGCCAGCAGCCGAAATACAGGGGGTGAACAGTACTTC
CDR3 protein: CASSRNTGGEQYF

J gene: TRBJ2-5
clone size: many
D gene: -
V gene: TRBV9
CDR3 length: 15
CDR3 DNA: TGTGCCAGCAGCGTGACCAGTCGGCACCAAGAGACCCAGTACTTC
CDR3 protein: CASSVTSRHQETQYF

J gene: TRBJ2-3
clone size: -
D gene: -
V gene: TRBV19
CDR3 length: 15
CDR3 DNA: TGTGCCAGTAGTACCGCGGACAGCCACACAGATACGCAGTATTTT
CDR3 protein: CASSTADSHTDTQYF

J gene: TRBJ2-6
clone size: few
D gene: TRBD1
V gene: TRBV6-2/TRBV6-3
CDR3 length: 17
CDR3 DNA: TGTGCCAGCAGTCAAACAGGGGGCTACTCTGGGGCCAACGTCCTGACTTTC
CDR3 protein: CASSQTGGYSGANVLTF

J gene: TRBJ2-2
clone size: -
D gene: -
V gene: TRBV7-2
CDR3 length: 15
CDR3 DNA: TGTGCCAGCAGCCCAACCCTATCGGGGACCGGGGAGCTGTTTTTT
CDR3 protein: CASSPTLSGTGELFF

J gene: TRBJ2-7
clone size: -
D gene: -
V gene: TRBV20-1
CDR3 length: 13
CDR3 DNA: TGCAGTGCCACAGGTAGCTCCTACAATGAGCAGTACTTC
CDR3 protein: CSATGSSYNEQYF

J gene: TRBJ1-5
clone size: few
D gene: -
V gene: TRBV5-1
CDR3 length: 14
CDR3 DNA: TGCGCCAGCAGTCTGGATACGGGAAATCAGCCCCAGCATTTT
CDR3 protein: CASSLDTGNQPQHF

J gene: TRBJ1-2
clone size: -
D gene: -
V gene: TRBV5-1
CDR3 length: 15
CDR3 DNA: TGCGCCAGCAGCTTGGCAGGGGTAGCTAACTATGGCCACACCTTC
CDR3 protein: CASSLAGVANYGHTF

J gene: TRBJ1-3
clone size: -
D gene: -
V gene: TRBV4-1
CDR3 length: 19
CDR3 DNA: TGCGCCAGCAGCCAAGTTCTTCGTCCGACGGGACGCTCTGGAAGCACCATATATTTT
CDR3 protein: CASSQVLRPTGRSGSTIYF

J gene: TRBJ1-2
clone size: -
D gene: TRBD1
V gene: TRBV6-5
CDR3 length: 14
CDR3 DNA: TGTGCCAGCAGTGTAACCACAGGGGACTATGGCTACACCTTC
CDR3 protein: CASSVTTGDYGYTF

J gene: TRBJ2-7
clone size: -
D gene: TRBD2
V gene: TRBV27
CDR3 length: 14
CDR3 DNA: TGTGCCAGCAGATTCCGGGAGGTTAGGAATGAGCAGTACTTC
CDR3 protein: CASRFREVRNEQYF

J gene: TRBJ2-1
clone size: -
D gene: TRBD1
V gene: TRBV4-2
CDR3 length: 15
CDR3 DNA: TGTGCCAGCAGCCAAGAATCGACAGGGAACCTCGGGCAGTTCTTC
CDR3 protein: CASSQESTGNLGQFF

J gene: TRBJ1-2
clone size: few
D gene: -
V gene: TRBV18
CDR3 length: 12
CDR3 DNA: TGTGCCAGCTCACGGGGGGACTATGGCTACACCTTC
CDR3 protein: CASSRGDYGYTF

J gene: TRBJ2-1
clone size: once
D gene: -
V gene: TRBV7-3
CDR3 length: 14
CDR3 DNA: TGTGCCAGCAGCACCAGGACAGATTACAATGAGCAGTTCTTC
CDR3 protein: CASSTRTDYNEQFF

J gene: TRBJ1-4
clone size: -
D gene: -
V gene: TRBV12-3/TRBV12-4
CDR3 length: 14
CDR3 DNA: TGTGCCTGCAGTCCAGACGGAGAGAATGAAAAACTGTTTTTT
CDR3 protein: CACSPDGENEKLFF

J gene: TRBJ2-7
clone size: -
D gene: TRBD2
V gene: TRBV7-2
CDR3 length: 14
CDR3 DNA: TGTGCCAGCAGCTTATGGGGGGGTTCCTACGAGCAGTACTTC
CDR3 protein: CASSLWGGSYEQYF

J gene: TRBJ2-7
clone size: few
D gene: TRBD1
V gene: TRBV29-1
CDR3 length: 12
CDR3 DNA: TGCAGCGCCGGGACAGGGATAAACGAGCAGTACTTC
CDR3 protein: CSAGTGINEQYF

J gene: TRBJ2-1
clone size: few
D gene: TRBD2
V gene: TRBV7-6
CDR3 length: 15
CDR3 DNA: TGTGCCAGCAGCTTTGGACTAGCGCGATACAATGAGCAGTTCTTC
CDR3 protein: CASSFGLARYNEQFF

J gene: TRBJ2-5
clone size: -
D gene: -
V gene: TRBV7-8
CDR3 length: 15
CDR3 DNA: TGTGCCAGCAGCTTCGTCGGCGGGGTAATAGAGACCCAGTACTTC
CDR3 protein: CASSFVGGVIETQYF

J gene: TRBJ2-1
clone size: -
D gene: -
V gene: TRBV4-3
CDR3 length: 13
CDR3 DNA: TGCGCCAGCAGCGGGACGACCTACAATGAGCAGTTCTTC
CDR3 protein: CASSGTTYNEQFF

J gene: TRBJ1-6
clone size: -
D gene: -
V gene: TRBV5-1
CDR3 length: 12
CDR3 DNA: TGCGCCAGCAGCTCGACAGGTCTTCCTCTCCACTTT
CDR3 protein: CASSSTGLPLHF

J gene: TRBJ2-1
clone size: -
D gene: TRBD2
V gene: TRBV24-1
CDR3 length: 16
CDR3 DNA: TGTGCCACCAGTGACGCCAGCGGGACCTCCTACAATGAGCAGTTCTTC
CDR3 protein: CATSDASGTSYNEQFF

J gene: TRBJ1-1
clone size: -
D gene: -
V gene: TRBV6-2/TRBV6-3
CDR3 length: 15
CDR3 DNA: TGTGCCAGCAGCCCAACCTACGTGGACGGTACTGAAGCTTTCTTT
CDR3 protein: CASSPTYVDGTEAFF

J gene: TRBJ2-7
clone size: -
D gene: -
V gene: TRBV11-3
CDR3 length: 16
CDR3 DNA: TGTGCCAGCAGCTTTTTTTGGTCACCAGGGTACAATGAGCAGTACTTC
CDR3 protein: CASSFFWSPGYNEQYF

J gene: TRBJ2-1
clone size: few
D gene: TRBD1
V gene: TRBV13
CDR3 length: 17
CDR3 DNA: TGTGCCAGCAGCGACTATCGACAGGGTCTAAGTTACAATGAGCAGTTCTTC
CDR3 protein: CASSDYRQGLSYNEQFF

J gene: TRBJ2-1
clone size: -
D gene: -
V gene: TRBV7-2
CDR3 length: 13
CDR3 DNA: TGTGCCAGCGGCAACGTAAGGGGGACGATTGAGTTCTTC
CDR3 protein: CASGNVRGTIEFF

J gene: TRBJ2-7
clone size: few
D gene: -
V gene: TRBV7-2
CDR3 length: 15
CDR3 DNA: TGTGCCAGCAGCACTAGGGGGACGGACCCCTACGAGCAGTACTTC
CDR3 protein: CASSTRGTDPYEQYF

J gene: TRBJ2-7
clone size: few
D gene: -
V gene: TRBV20-1
CDR3 length: 11
CDR3 DNA: TGCAGTGCCAGCAGGGCGTACGAGCAGTACTTC
CDR3 protein: CSASRAYEQYF

J gene: TRBJ1-1
clone size: -
D gene: -
V gene: TRBV27
CDR3 length: 14
CDR3 DNA: TGTGCCAGCAGTACAAGACGACAGGCCACTGAAGCTTTCTTT
CDR3 protein: CASSTRRQATEAFF

J gene: TRBJ1-6
clone size: few
D gene: -
V gene: TRBV7-2
CDR3 length: 11
CDR3 DNA: TGTGCCAGCAGCTATTATTCACCCCTCCACTTT
CDR3 protein: CASSYYSPLHF

J gene: TRBJ1-5
clone size: -
D gene: -
V gene: TRBV4-1
CDR3 length: 18
CDR3 DNA: TGCGCCAGCAGCCAGGGACACGCGGTTAAGTATAGCAATCAGCCCCAGCATTTT
CDR3 protein: CASSQGHAVKYSNQPQHF

J gene: TRBJ2-1
clone size: -
D gene: TRBD1
V gene: TRBV20-1
CDR3 length: 13
CDR3 DNA: TGCAGTGAACAGGGGAGAGCCTACAATGAGCAGTTCTTC
CDR3 protein: CSEQGRAYNEQFF

J gene: TRBJ2-7
clone size: few
D gene: -
V gene: TRBV7-2
CDR3 length: 15
CDR3 DNA: TGTGCCAGCAGCTTTGACCGGCCACCTAGGGACGAGCAGTACTTC
CDR3 protein: CASSFDRPPRDEQYF

J gene: TRBJ1-1
clone size: many
D gene: -
V gene: TRBV7-9
CDR3 length: 16
CDR3 DNA: TGTGCCAGCAGCTTCAAGGGCCCCTTCATGAACACTGAAGCTTTCTTT
CDR3 protein: CASSFKGPFMNTEAFF

J gene: TRBJ2-6
clone size: -
D gene: -
V gene: TRBV21-1
CDR3 length: 16
CDR3 DNA: TGTGCCAGCAGCAAAGTTCGTCGGGGTGGGGCCAACGTCCTGACTTTC
CDR3 protein: CASSKVRRGGANVLTF

J gene: TRBJ2-1
clone size: once
D gene: -
V gene: TRBV9
CDR3 length: 15
CDR3 DNA: TGTGCCAGCAGCGCGAGAGAGGGCGGACAAGAGACCCAGTTCTTC
CDR3 protein: CASSAREGGQETQFF